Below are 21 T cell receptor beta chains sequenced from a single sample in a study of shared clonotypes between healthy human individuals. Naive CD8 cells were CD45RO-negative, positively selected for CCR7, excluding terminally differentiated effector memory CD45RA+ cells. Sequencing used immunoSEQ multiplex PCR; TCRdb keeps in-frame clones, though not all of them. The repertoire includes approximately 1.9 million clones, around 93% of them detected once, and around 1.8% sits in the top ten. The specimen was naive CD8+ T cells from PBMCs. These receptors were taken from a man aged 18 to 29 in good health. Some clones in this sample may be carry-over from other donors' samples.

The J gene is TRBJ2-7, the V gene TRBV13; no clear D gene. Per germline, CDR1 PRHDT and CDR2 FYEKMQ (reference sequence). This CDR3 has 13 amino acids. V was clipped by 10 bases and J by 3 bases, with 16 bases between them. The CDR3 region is CATGDSLGYEQYF. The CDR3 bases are TGTGCCACCGGTGACTCCCTCGGCTACGAGCAGTACTTC.

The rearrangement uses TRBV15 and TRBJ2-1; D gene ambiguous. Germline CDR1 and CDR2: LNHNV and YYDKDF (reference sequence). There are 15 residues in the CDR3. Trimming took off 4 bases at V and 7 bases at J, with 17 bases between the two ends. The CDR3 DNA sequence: TGTGCCACCAGCAACCTAAGACAACGAGTTAATGAGCAGTTCTTC. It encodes CATSNLRQRVNEQFF.

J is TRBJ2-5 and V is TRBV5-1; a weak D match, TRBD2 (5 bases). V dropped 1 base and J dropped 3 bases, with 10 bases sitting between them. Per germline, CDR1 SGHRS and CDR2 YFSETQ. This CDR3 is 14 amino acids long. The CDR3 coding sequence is TGCGCCAGCAGCTTGTGGGGAGAGAAAGAGACCCAGTACTTC. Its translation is CASSLWGEKETQYF.

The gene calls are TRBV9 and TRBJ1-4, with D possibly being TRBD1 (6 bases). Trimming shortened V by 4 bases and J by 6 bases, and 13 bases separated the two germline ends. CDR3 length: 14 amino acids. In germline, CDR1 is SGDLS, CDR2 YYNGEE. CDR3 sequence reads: CASSPSTGYEKLFF. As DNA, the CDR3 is TGTGCCAGCAGCCCGTCCACAGGGTATGAAAAACTGTTTTTT. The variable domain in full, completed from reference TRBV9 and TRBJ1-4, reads DSGVTQTPKHLITATGQRVTLRCSPRSGDLSVYWYQQSLDQGLQFLIQYYNGEERAKGNILERFSAQQFPDLHSELNLSSLELGDSALYFCASSPSTGYEKLFFGSGTQLSVL.

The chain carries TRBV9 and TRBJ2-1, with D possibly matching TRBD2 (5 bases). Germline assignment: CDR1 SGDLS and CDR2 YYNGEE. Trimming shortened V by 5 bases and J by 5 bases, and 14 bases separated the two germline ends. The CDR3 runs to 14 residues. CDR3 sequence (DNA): TGTGCCAGCAGTAAAGAGGGCAGTGACAATGAGCAGTTCTTC. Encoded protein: CASSKEGSDNEQFF.

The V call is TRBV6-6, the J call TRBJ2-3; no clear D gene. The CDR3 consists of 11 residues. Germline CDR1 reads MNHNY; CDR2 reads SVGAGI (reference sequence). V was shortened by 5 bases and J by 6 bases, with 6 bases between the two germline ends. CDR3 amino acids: CASSHGDTQYF. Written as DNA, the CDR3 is TGTGCCAGCAGTCATGGGGATACGCAGTATTTT.

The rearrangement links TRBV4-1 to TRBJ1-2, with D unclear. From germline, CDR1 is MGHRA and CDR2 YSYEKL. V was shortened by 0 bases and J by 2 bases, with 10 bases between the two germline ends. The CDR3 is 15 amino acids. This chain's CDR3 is CASSQEVRGNYGYTF. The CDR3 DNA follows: TGCGCCAGCAGCCAAGAAGTCCGAGGGAACTATGGCTACACCTTC.

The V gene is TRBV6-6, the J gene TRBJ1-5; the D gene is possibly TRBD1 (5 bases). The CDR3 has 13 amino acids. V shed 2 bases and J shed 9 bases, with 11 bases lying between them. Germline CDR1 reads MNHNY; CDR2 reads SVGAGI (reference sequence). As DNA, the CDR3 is TGTGCCAGCAGTTACGGGGTTGGGGGGCCCCAGCATTTT. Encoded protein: CASSYGVGGPQHF.

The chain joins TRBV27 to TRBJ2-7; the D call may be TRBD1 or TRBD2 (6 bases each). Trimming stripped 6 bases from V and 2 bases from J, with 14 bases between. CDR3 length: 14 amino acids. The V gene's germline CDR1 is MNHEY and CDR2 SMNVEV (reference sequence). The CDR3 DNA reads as TGTGCCAGCAGACGGGGGCGGTCCCCCTACGAGCAGTACTTC. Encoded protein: CASRRGRSPYEQYF.

Here the CDR3 reads CAISELGERGVEAFF. The DNA of the CDR3 is TGTGCCATCAGTGAACTCGGGGAAAGGGGAGTTGAAGCTTTCTTT. This chain links TRBV10-3 with TRBJ1-1; maybe TRBD1 (5 bases). The germline gives CDR1 ENHRY, CDR2 SYGVKD. The CDR3 has 15 residues. Trimming took off 3 bases at V and 7 bases at J, with 18 bases between the two ends.

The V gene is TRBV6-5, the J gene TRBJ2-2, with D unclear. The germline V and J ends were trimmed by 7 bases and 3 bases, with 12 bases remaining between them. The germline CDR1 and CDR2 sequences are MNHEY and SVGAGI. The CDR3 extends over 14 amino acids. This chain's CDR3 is CASTDQQYTGELFF. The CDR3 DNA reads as TGTGCCAGCACTGACCAGCAGTACACCGGGGAGCTGTTTTTT.

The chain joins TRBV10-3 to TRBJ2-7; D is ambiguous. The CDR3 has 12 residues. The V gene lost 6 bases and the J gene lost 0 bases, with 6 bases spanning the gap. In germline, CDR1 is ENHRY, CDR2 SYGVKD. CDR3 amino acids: CAIRESSYEQYF. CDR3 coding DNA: TGTGCCATCAGGGAGAGCTCCTACGAGCAGTACTTC.

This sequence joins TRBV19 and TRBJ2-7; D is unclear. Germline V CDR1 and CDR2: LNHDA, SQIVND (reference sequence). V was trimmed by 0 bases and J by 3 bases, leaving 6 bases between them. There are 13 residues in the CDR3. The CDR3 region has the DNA TGTGCCAGTAGTATAGAAAACGGCTACGAGCAGTACTTC. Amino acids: CASSIENGYEQYF.

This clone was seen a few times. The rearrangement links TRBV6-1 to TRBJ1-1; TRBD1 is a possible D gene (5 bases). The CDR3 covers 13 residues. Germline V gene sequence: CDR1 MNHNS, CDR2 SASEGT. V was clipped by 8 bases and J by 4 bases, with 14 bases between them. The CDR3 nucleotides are TGTGCCAGCGGCCTCGGGGGGATCACTGAAGCTTTCTTT. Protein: CASGLGGITEAFF.

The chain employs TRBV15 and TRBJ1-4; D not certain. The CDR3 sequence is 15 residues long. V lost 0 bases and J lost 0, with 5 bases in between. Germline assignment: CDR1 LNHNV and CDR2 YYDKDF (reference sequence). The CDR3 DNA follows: TGTGCCACCAGCAGAGAATATGCAACTAATGAAAAACTGTTTTTT. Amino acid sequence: CATSREYATNEKLFF. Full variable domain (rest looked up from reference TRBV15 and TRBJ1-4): DAMVIQNPRYQVTQFGKPVTLSCSQTLNHNVMYWYQQKSSQAPKLLFHYYDKDFNNEADTPDNFQSRRPNTSFCFLDIRSPGLGDTAMYLCATSREYATNEKLFFGSGTQLSVL.

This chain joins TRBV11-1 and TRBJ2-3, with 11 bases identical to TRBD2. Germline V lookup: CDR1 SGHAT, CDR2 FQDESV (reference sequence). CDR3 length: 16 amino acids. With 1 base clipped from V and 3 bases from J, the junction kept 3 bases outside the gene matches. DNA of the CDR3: TGTGCCAGCAGCTTAGTCCCTAGCGGGAGGACAGATACGCAGTATTTT. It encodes CASSLVPSGRTDTQYF.

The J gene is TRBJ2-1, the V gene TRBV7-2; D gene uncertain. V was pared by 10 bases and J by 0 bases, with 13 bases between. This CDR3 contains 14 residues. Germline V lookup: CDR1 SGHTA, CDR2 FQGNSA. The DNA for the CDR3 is TGTGCCACCGGGCGGAAGAGCTCCTACAATGAGCAGTTCTTC. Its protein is CATGRKSSYNEQFF.

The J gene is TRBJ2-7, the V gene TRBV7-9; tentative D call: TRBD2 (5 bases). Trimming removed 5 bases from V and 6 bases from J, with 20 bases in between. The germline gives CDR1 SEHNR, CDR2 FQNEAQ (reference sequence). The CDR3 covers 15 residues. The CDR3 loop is CASSLTRISPGEQYF. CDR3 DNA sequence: TGTGCCAGCAGCCTAACTAGAATCTCTCCCGGCGAGCAGTACTTC.

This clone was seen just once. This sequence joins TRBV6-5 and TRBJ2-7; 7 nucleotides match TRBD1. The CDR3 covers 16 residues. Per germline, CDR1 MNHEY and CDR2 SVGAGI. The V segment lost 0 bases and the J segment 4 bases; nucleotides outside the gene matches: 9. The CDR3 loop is CASSYSPRQGVYEQYF. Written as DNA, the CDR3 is TGTGCCAGCAGTTACTCACCGCGACAGGGTGTGTACGAGCAGTACTTC.

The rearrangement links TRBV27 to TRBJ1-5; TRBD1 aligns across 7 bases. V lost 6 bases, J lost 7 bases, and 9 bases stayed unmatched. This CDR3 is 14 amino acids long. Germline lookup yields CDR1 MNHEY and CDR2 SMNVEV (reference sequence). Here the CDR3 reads CASRPTGVRQPQHF. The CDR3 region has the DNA TGTGCCAGCAGACCCACAGGGGTACGACAGCCCCAGCATTTT.

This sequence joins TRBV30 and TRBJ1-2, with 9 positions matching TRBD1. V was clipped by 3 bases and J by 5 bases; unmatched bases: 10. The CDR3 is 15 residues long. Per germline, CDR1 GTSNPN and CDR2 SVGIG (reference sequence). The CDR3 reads CAWRDWTGDKYGYTF. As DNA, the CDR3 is TGTGCCTGGAGGGATTGGACAGGGGATAAGTATGGCTACACCTTC.